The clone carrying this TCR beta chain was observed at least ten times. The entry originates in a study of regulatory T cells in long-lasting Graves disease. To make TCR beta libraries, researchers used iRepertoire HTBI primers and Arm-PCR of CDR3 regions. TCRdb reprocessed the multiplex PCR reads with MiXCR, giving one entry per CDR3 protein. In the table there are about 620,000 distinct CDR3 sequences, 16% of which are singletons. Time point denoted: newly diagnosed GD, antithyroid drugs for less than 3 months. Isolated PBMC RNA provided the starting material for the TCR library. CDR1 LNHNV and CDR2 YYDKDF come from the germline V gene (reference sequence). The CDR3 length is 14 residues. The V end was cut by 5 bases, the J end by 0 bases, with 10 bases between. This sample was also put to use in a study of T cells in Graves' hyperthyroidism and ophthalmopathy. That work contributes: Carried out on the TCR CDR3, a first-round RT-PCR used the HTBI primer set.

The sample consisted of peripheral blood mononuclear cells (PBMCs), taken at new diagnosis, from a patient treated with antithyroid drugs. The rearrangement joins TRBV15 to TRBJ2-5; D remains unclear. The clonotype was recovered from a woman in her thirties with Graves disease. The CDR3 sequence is CATSEETYQETQYF. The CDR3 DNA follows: TGTGCCACCAGCGAAGAAACGTACCAAGAGACCCAGTACTTC.